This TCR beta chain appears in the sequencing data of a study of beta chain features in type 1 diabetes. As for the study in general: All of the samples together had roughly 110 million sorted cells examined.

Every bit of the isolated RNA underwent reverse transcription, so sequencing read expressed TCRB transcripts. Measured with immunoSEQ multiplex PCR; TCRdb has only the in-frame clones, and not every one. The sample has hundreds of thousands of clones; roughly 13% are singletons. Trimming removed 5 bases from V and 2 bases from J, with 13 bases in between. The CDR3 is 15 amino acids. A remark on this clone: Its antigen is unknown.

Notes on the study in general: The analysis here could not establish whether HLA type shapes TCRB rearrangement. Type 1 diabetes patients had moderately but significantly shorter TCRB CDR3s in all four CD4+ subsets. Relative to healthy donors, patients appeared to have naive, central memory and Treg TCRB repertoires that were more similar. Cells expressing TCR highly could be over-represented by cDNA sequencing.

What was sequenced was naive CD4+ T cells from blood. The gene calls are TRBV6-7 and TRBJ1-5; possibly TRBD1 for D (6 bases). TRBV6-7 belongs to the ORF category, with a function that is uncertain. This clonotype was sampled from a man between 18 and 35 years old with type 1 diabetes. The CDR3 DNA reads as TGTGCCAGCAGTCCAGGGGCGGAGGGCAATCAGCCCCAGCATTTT. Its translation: CASSPGAEGNQPQHF.